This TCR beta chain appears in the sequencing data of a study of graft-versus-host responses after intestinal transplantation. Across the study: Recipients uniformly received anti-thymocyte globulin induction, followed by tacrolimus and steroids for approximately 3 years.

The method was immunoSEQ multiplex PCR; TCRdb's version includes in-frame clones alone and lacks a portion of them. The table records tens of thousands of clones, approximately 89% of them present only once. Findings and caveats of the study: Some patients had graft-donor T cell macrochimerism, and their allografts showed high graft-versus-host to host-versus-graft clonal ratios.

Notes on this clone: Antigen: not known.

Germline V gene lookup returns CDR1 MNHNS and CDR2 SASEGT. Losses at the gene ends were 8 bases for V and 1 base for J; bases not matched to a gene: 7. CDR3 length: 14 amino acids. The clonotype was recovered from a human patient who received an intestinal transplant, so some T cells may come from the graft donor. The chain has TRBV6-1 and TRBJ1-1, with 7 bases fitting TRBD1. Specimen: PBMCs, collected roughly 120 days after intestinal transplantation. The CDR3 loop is CASWKGAENTEAFF. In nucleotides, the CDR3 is TGTGCCAGCTGGAAGGGGGCGGAGAACACTGAAGCTTTCTTT.